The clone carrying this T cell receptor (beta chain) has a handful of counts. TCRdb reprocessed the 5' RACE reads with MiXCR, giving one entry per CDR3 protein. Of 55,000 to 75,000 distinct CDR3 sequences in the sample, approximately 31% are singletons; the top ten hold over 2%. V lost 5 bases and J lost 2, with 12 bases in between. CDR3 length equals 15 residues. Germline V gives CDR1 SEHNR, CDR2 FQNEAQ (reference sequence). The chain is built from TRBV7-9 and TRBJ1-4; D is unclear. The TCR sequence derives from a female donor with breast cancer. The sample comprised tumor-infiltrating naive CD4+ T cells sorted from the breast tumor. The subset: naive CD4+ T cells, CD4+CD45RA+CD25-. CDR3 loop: CASSRGAGTNEKLFF. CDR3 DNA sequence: TGTGCCAGCAGCAGAGGAGCGGGCACTAATGAAAAACTGTTTTTT.